This TCR beta chain was sequenced for a study of CD8 T cells in Susac syndrome. Reverse transcription of about 0.45 to 1 ug RNA was performed with random hexamers. TCRdb re-analysed the immunoSEQ multiplex PCR reads in MiXCR, keeping a single row per CDR3 protein. Seen here are some 190,000 distinct CDR3 sequences, around 95% observed once, and the top ten hold around 0.09%. Germline CDR1 reads SNHLY; CDR2 reads FYNNEI. V lost 4 bases, J lost 5 bases, and 8 bases lay in between. This CDR3 is 12 amino acids long. The sequence derives from a human donor with multiple sclerosis. The sample taken for sequencing was CD4+ T cells from PBMCs. The J gene is TRBJ2-5, the V gene TRBV2; D is unresolved. The CDR3 protein is CASSVGVETQYF. CDR3 nucleotide sequence: TGTGCCAGCAGTGTAGGTGTGGAGACCCAGTACTTC.